The clone carrying this TCR beta chain was recorded once. Germline V lookup: CDR1 MDHEN, CDR2 SYDVKM. There are 14 residues in the CDR3. Trimming stripped 1 base from V and 7 bases from J, with 10 bases between. This sample was included in a study of blood T cell repertoires in COVID-19. Assay used: immunoSEQ multiplex PCR; TCRdb lists only in-frame clones, some missing. The data show a few hundred thousand clones, around 86% seen once. Sequenced input: PBMCs or T cells enriched from blood (not recorded which). The chain carries TRBV28 and TRBJ2-2; D might be TRBD1 (6 bases). The source is a woman between 50 and 59 years old who had recovered from COVID-19. The CDR3 spells CASSLFPRGGELFF. The CDR3 bases are TGTGCCAGCAGTTTATTCCCCAGGGGCGGGGAGCTGTTTTTT.